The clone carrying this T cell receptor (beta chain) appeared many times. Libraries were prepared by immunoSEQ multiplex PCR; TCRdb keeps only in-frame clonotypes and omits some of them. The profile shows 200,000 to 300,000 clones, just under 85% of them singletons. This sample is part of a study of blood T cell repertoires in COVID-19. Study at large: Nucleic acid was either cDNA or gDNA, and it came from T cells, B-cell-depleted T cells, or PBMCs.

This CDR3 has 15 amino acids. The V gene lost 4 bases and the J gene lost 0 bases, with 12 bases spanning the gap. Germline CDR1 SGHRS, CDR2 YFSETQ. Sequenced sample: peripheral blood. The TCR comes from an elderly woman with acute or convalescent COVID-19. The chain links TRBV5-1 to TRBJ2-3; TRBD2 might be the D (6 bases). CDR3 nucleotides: TGCGCCAGCAGCCCCCTTGGGGGGAGCACAGATACGCAGTATTTT. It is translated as CASSPLGGSTDTQYF.